This TCR beta chain emerged from a study of T cells in Graves' hyperthyroidism and ophthalmopathy. Whole-study results and caveats: Peripheral blood also featured most of the thyroid clonotypes expanded above 0.001.

Germline V lookup: CDR1 SNHLY, CDR2 FYNNEI. The V segment lost 6 bases and the J segment 4 bases; nucleotides outside the gene matches: 9. The CDR3 is 15 residues long. Regions amplified from RNA transcripts were the TCR beta CDR3 regions. First-round RT-PCR of the TCR CDR3 relied on the HTBI primer set. Each CDR3 protein gets one entry after TCRdb re-called the multiplex PCR reads with MiXCR. The sample holds 350,000 to 400,000 distinct CDR3 sequences, just under 15% seen once. Patients counted as stable if ophthalmopathy did not develop within 18 months. This clonotype was counted many times. Antigen specificity is unknown.

The sequencing sample was made of blood. V is TRBV2 and J is TRBJ1-2, with 9 bases lining up with TRBD1. The sequence came from a woman aged 25 to 45 with Graves' hyperthyroidism. Here the CDR3 DNA reads TGTGCCAGCAGGTTACAGGGGGCGCGGGGCTATGGCTACACCTTC. Residues: CASRLQGARGYGYTF.